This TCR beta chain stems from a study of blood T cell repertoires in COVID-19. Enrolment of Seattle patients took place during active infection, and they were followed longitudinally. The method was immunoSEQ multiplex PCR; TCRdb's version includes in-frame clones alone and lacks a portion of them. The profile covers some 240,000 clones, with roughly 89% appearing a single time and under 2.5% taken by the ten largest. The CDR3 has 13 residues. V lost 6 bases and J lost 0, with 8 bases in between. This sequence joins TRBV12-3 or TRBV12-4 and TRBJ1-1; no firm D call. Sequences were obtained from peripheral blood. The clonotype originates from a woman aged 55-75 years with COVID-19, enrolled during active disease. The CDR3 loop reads CASRPIMNTEAFF. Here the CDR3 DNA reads TGTGCCAGCAGACCTATTATGAACACTGAAGCTTTCTTT.